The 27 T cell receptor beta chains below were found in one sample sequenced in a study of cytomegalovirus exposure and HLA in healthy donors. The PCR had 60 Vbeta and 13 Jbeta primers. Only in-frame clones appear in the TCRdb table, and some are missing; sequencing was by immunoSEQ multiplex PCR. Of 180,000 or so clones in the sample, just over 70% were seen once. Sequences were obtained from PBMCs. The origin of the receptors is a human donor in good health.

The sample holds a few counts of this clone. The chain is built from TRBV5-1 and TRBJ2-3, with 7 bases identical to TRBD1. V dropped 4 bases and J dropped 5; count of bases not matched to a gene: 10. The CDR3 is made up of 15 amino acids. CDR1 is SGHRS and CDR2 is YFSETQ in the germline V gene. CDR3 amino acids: CASSPNPRGQDTQYF. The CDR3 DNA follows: TGCGCCAGCAGCCCTAACCCTAGGGGGCAAGATACGCAGTATTTT. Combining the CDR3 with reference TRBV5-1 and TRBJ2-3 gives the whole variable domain KAGVTQTPRYLIKTRGQQVTLSCSPISGHRSVSWYQQTPGQGLQFLFEYFSETQRNKGNFPGRFSGRQFSNSRSEMNVSTLELGDSALYLCASSPNPRGQDTQYFGPGTRLTVL.

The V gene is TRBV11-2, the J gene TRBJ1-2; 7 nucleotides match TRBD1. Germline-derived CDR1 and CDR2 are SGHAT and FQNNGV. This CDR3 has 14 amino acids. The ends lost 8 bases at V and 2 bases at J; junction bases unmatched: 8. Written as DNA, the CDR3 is TGTGCCAGCCAGATCCTGACAGGGAACTATGGCTACACCTTC. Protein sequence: CASQILTGNYGYTF.

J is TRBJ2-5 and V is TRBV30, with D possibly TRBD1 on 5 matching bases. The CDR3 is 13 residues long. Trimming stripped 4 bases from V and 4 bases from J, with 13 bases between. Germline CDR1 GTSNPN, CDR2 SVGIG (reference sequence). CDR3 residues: CAWNRERGETQYF. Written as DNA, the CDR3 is TGTGCCTGGAATAGGGAAAGGGGAGAGACCCAGTACTTC.

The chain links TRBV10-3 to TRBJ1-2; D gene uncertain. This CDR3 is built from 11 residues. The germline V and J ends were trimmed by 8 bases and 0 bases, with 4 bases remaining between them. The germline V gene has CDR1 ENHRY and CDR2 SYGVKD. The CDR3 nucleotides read TGTGCCATCGGGCCTAACTATGGCTACACCTTC. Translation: CAIGPNYGYTF.

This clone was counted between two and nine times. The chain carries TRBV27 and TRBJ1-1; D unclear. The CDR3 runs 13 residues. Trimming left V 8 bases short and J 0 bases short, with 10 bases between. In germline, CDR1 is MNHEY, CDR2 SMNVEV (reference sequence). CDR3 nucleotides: TGTGCCAGCGGATTACAGTTGAACACTGAAGCTTTCTTT. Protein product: CASGLQLNTEAFF.

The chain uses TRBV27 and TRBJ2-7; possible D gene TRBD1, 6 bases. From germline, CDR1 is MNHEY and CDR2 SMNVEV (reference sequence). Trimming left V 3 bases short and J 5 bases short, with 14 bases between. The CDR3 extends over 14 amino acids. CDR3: CASSFGQPLNEQYF. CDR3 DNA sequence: TGTGCCAGCAGTTTTGGACAGCCACTGAACGAGCAGTACTTC.

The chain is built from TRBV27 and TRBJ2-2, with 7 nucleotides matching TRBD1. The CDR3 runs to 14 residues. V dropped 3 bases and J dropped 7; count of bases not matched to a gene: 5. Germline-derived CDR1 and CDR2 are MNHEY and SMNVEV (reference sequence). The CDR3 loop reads CASSLARGYGELFF. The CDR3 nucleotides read TGTGCCAGCAGTTTGGCCAGGGGGTACGGGGAGCTGTTTTTT.

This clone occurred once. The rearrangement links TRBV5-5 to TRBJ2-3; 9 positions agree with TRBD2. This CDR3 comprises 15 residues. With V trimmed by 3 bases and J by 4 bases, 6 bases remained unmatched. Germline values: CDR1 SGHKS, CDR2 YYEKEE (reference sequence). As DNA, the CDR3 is TGTGCCAGCAGCTCACGGGGACTAGCTGCAGATACGCAGTATTTT. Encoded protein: CASSSRGLAADTQYF. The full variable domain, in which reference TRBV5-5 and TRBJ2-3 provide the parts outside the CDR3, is DAGVTQSPTHLIKTRGQQVTLRCSPISGHKSVSWYQQVLGQGPQFIFQYYEKEERGRGNFPDRFSARQFPNYSSELNVNALLLGDSALYLCASSSRGLAADTQYFGPGTRLTVL.

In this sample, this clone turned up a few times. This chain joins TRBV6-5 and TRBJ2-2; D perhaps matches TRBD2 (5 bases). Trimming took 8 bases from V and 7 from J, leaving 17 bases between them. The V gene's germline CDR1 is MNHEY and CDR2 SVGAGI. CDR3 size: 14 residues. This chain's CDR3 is CASFRSERGGELFF. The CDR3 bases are TGTGCCAGCTTTCGAAGTGAACGGGGCGGGGAGCTGTTTTTT.

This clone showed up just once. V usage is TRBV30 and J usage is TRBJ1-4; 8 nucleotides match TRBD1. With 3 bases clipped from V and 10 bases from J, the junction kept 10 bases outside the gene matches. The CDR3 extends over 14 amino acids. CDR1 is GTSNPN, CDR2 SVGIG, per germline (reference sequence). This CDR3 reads CAWRQPGQARKLFF. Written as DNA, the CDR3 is TGTGCCTGGAGGCAGCCGGGACAGGCGCGAAAACTGTTTTTT.

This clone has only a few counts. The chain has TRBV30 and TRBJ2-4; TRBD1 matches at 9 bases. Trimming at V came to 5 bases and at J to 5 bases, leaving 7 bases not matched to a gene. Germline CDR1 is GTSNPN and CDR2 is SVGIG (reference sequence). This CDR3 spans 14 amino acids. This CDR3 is CAWEPGQGQNIQYF. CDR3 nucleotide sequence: TGTGCCTGGGAACCGGGACAGGGCCAAAACATTCAGTACTTC.

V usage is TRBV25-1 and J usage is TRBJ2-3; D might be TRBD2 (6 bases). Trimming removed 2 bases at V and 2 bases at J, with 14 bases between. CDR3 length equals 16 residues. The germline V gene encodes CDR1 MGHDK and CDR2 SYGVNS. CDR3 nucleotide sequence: TGTGCCAGCAGTGAACGTTGGCGGGGAAACACAGATACGCAGTATTTT. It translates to CASSERWRGNTDTQYF.

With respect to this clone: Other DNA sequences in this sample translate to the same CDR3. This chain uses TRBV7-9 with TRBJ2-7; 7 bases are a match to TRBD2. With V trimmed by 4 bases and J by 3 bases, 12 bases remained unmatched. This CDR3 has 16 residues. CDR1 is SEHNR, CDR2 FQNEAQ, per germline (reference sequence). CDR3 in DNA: TGTGCCAGCAGCTCCAAAGGTGGGGGGGATTTCTACGAGCAGTACTTC. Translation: CASSSKGGGDFYEQYF.

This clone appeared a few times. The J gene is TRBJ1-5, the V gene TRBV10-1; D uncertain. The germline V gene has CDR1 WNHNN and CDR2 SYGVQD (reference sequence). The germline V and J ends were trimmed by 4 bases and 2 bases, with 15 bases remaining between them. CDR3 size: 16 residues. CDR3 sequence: CASSVYYYLGNQPQHF. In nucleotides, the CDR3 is TGCGCCAGCAGTGTCTACTACTACCTTGGCAATCAGCCCCAGCATTTT.

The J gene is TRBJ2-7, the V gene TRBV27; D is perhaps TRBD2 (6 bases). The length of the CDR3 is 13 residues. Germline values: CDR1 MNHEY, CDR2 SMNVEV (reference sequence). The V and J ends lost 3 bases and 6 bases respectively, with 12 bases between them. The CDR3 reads CASSFGQEGEQYF. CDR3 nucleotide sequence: TGTGCCAGCAGTTTCGGTCAGGAGGGCGAGCAGTACTTC.

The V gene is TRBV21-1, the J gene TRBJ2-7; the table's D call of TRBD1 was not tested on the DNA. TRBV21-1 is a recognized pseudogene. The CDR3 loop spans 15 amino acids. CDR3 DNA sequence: TGTGCCAGCAGCAAAGACCAGGGCTTGAATGGCGAGCAGTACTTC. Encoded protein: CASSKDQGLNGEQYF.

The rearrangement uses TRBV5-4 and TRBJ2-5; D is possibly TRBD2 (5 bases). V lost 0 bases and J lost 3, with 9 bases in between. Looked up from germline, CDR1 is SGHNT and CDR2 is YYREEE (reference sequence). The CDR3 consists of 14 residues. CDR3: CASSLAAGKETQYF. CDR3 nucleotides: TGTGCCAGCAGCTTGGCGGCCGGGAAAGAGACCCAGTACTTC.

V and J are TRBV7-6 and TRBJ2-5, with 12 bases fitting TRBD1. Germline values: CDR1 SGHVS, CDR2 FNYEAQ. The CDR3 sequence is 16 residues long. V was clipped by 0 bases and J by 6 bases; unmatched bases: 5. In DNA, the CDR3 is TGTGCCAGCAGCTTAGCGTGGGGGACAGGGGGCAAGACCCAGTACTTC. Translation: CASSLAWGTGGKTQYF.

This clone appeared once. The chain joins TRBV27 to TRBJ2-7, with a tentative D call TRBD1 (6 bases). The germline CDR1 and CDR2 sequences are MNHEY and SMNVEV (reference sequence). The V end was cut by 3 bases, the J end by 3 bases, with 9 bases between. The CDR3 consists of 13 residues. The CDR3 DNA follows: TGTGCCAGCAGTTTGACGACAGGCTACGAGCAGTACTTC. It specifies CASSLTTGYEQYF.

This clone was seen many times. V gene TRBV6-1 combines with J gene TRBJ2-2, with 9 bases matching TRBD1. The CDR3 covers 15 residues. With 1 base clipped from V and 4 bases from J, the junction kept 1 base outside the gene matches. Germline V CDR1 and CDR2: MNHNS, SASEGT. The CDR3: CASSEGTGATGELFF. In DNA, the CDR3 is TGTGCCAGCAGTGAAGGGACAGGGGCCACCGGGGAGCTGTTTTTT.

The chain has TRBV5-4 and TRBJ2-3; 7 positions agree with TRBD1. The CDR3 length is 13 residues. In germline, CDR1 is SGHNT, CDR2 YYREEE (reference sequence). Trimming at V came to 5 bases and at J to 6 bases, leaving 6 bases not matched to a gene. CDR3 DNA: TGTGCCAGCAGTCCACAGGGGATGGATACGCAGTATTTT. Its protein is CASSPQGMDTQYF.

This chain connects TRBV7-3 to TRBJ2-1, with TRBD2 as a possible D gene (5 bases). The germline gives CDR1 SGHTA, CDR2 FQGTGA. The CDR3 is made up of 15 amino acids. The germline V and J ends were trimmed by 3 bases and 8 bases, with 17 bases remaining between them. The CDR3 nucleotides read TGTGCCAGCAGCTTTCGGGATCCGAATAGGGATGAGCAGTTCTTC. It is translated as CASSFRDPNRDEQFF.

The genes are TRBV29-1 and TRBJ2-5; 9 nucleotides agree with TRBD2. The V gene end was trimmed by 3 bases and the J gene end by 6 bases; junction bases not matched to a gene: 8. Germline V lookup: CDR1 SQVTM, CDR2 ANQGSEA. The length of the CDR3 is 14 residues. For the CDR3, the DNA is TGCAGCGTTGACCGGGGACTAGCCGGCCAGACCCAGTACTTC. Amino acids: CSVDRGLAGQTQYF. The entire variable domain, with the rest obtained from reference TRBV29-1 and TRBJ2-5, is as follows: SAVISQKPSRDICQRGTSLTIQCQVDSQVTMMFWYRQQPGQSLTLIATANQGSEATYESGFVIDKFPISRPNLTFSTLTVSNMSPEDSSIYLCSVDRGLAGQTQYFGPGTRLLVL.

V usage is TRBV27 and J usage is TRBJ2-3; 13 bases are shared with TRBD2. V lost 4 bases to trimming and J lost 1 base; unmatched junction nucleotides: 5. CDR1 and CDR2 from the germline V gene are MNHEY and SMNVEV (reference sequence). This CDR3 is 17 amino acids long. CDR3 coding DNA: TGTGCCAGCAGTTCCCTGGGACTAGCGGGGCGCACAGATACGCAGTATTTT. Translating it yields CASSSLGLAGRTDTQYF.

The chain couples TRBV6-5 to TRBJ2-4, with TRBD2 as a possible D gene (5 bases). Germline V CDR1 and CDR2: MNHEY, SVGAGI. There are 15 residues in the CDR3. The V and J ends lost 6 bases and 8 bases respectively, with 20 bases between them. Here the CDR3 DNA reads TGTGCCAGCAGCTTGGACGGAGACTATCAGGACATTCAGTACTTC. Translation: CASSLDGDYQDIQYF.

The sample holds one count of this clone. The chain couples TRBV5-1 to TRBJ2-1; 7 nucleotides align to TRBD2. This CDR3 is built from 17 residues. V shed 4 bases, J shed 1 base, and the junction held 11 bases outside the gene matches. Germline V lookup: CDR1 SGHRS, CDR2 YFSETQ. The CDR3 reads CASSPTTSVGSYNEQFF. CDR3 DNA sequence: TGCGCCAGCAGCCCGACTACTAGCGTCGGGTCCTACAATGAGCAGTTCTTC.

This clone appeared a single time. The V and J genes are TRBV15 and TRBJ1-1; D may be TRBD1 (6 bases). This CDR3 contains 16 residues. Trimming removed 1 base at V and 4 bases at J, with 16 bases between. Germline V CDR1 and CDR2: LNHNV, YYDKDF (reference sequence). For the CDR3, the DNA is TGTGCCACCAGCAGAGGAGGGTTGGGGGCTACCACTGAAGCTTTCTTT. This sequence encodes CATSRGGLGATTEAFF.